The entry that follows covers one T cell receptor (beta chain) sequence. Its antigen is still unknown. The data derive from a study of cytomegalovirus exposure and HLA in healthy donors. PCR primers comprised 60 Vbeta and 13 Jbeta primers. Original processing methods: In a later analysis, of around 83 million unique beta chains, some 10 million appeared in at least two donors. The protocol was immunoSEQ multiplex PCR, while the TCRdb copy is restricted to in-frame clones and leaves out a portion. V and J calls plus clone size are reproduced from that table; the DNA served to infer D and trimming. The data hold some 120,000 clones, with approximately 80% observed a single time. Findings and limits, study-wide: Among TCR sequences, most were rare, though some public TCRs appeared in many donors. Earlier findings revealed that most TCR beta V segments proved productive either about 87% or about 30% of the time.

Per germline, CDR1 SGHVS and CDR2 FQNEAQ. This CDR3 is 14 amino acids long. Trimming shortened V by 5 bases and J by 2 bases, and 11 bases separated the two germline ends. Though nominally healthy at sampling, donors likely had unrecorded immune exposures. Sequencing was carried out using PBMCs. The gene calls are TRBV7-8 and TRBJ2-3, with TRBD2 as a possible D gene (5 bases). This sequence originates from a man between 18 and 35 years old in good health and CMV-seropositive. Here the CDR3 DNA reads TGTGCCAGCAGCGTGGACTTACACACAGATACGCAGTATTTT. Translation gives CASSVDLHTDTQYF.